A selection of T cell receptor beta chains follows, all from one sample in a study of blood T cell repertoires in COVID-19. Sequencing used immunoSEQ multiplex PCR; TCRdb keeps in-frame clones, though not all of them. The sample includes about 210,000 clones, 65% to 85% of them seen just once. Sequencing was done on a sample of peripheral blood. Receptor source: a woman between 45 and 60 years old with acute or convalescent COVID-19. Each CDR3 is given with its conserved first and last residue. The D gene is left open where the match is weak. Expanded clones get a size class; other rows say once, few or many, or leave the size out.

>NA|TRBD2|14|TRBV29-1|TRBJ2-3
CSVDRVAGGNTQYF
TGCAGCGTTGATAGGGTAGCGGGAGGCAATACGCAGTATTTT
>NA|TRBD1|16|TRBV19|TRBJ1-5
CASSPGTGGSGQPQHF
TGTGCCAGTAGTCCGGGGACAGGGGGCTCTGGTCAGCCCCAGCATTTT
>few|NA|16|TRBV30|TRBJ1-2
CAWSAPHTGLNYGYTF
TGTGCCTGGAGTGCACCCCACACAGGGCTGAACTATGGCTACACCTTC
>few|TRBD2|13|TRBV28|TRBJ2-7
CASSRGGAYEQYF
TGTGCCAGCAGCCGCGGGGGGGCCTACGAGCAGTACTTC
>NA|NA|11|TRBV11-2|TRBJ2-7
CASSFNYEQYF
TGTGCCAGCAGCTTTAACTACGAGCAGTACTTC
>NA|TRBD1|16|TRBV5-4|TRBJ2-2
CASSQPGGENTGELFF
TGTGCCAGCAGCCAACCAGGGGGCGAGAACACCGGGGAGCTGTTTTTT
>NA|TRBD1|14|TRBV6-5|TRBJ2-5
CASSRTGGVETQYF
TGTGCCAGCAGCCGGACAGGGGGGGTTGAGACCCAGTACTTC
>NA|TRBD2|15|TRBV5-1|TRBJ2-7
CASSELAGKAYEQYF
TGCGCCAGCAGCGAACTAGCGGGTAAAGCCTACGAGCAGTACTTC
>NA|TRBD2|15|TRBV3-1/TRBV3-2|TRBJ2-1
CASSPPGRAFSEQFF
TGTGCCAGCAGCCCCCCCGGGAGGGCCTTCAGTGAGCAGTTCTTC
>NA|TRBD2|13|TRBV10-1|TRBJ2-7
CASSVGGRNEQYF
TGCGCCAGCAGTGTTGGCGGGAGAAACGAGCAGTACTTC
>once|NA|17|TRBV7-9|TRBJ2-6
CASSLSGGRPGANVLTF
TGTGCCAGCAGCTTAAGTGGAGGGAGGCCTGGGGCCAACGTCCTGACTTTC
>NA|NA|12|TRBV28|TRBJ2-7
CASSLGAGEQYF
TGTGCCAGCAGCCTAGGTGCGGGTGAGCAGTACTTC
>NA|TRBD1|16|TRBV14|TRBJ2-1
CASSQAQGVPYNEQFF
TGTGCCAGCAGCCAAGCCCAGGGGGTTCCCTACAATGAGCAGTTCTTC
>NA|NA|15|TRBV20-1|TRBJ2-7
CSASDGSGRTYEQYF
TGCAGTGCTAGTGATGGGAGCGGCCGTACCTACGAGCAGTACTTC
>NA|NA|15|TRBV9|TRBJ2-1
CASSVARESYNEQFF
TGTGCCAGCAGCGTAGCGCGAGAATCCTACAATGAGCAGTTCTTC
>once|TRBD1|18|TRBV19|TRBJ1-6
CASSRAPDRIAYNSPLHF
TGTGCCAGTAGTAGAGCCCCGGACAGGATCGCCTATAATTCACCCCTCCACTTT
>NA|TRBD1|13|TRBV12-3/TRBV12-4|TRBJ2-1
CASSRDRANEQFF
TGTGCCAGCAGTAGGGACAGGGCAAATGAGCAGTTCTTC
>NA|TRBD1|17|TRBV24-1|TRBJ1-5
CATSTPGQLIGNQPQHF
TGTGCCACCTCTACCCCGGGACAGCTTATTGGCAATCAGCCCCAGCATTTT
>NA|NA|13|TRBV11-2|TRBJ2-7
CASSLAPRYEQYF
TGTGCCAGCAGCTTAGCCCCCCGCTACGAGCAGTACTTC
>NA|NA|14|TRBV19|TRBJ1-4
CASKVSTDGEKLFF
TGTGCCAGCAAAGTATCGACAGACGGTGAAAAACTGTTTTTT
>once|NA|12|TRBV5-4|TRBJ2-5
CASSEGGETQYF
TGTGCCAGCAGCGAGGGTGGTGAGACCCAGTACTTC
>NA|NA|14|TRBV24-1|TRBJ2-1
CATSDFPGSARQFF
TGTGCCACCAGTGATTTCCCGGGGAGCGCTAGGCAGTTCTTC
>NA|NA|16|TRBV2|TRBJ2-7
CASSRSQPNRQLEQYF
TGTGCCAGCAGTCGGAGCCAGCCCAATAGACAGCTGGAGCAGTACTTC
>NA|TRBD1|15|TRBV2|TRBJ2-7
CASSENRGLIYEQYF
TGTGCCAGCAGTGAGAACAGGGGGCTGATCTACGAGCAGTACTTC
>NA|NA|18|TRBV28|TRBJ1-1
CASSFQPGARRMNTEAFF
TGTGCCAGCAGTTTCCAGCCAGGGGCGAGGAGAATGAACACTGAAGCTTTCTTT
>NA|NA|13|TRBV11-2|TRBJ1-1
CASSYGGSTEAFF
TGTGCCAGCAGCTACGGAGGGAGCACTGAAGCTTTCTTT
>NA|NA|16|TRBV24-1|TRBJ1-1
CATSPSFLGFAGYAFF
TGTGCCACCAGTCCCTCTTTTCTGGGGTTTGCGGGGTATGCTTTCTTT
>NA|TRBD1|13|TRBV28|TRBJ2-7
CASSLTGIGEQYF
TGTGCCAGCAGTTTGACAGGGATTGGCGAGCAGTACTTC
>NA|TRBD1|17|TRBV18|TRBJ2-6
CASSPRTGFEGANVLTF
TGTGCCAGCTCACCACGGACAGGGTTTGAGGGGGCCAACGTCCTGACTTTC
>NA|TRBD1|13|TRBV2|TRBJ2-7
CARGDRETYEQYF
TGTGCCAGAGGGGACAGGGAAACCTACGAGCAGTACTTC
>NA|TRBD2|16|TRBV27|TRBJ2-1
CASSRFQRERNNEQFF
TGTGCCAGCAGCCGTTTTCAGCGGGAGAGAAACAATGAGCAGTTCTTC
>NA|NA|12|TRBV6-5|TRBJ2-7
CASSLTEYEQYF
TGTGCCAGCAGTCTTACTGAATACGAGCAGTACTTC
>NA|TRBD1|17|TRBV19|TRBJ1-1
CASSFTGVGRMNTEAFF
TGTGCCAGTAGTTTCACAGGGGTTGGACGGATGAACACTGAAGCTTTCTTT
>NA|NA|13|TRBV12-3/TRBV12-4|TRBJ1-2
CASSTRRVYGYTF
TGTGCCAGCAGCACCCGACGGGTGTATGGCTACACCTTC
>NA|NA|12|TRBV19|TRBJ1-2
CASTSTAYGYTF
TGTGCCAGTACCTCGACAGCCTATGGCTACACCTTC
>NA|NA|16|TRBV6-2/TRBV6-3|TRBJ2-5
CASSYSSTQFQETQYF
TGTGCCAGCAGTTACTCGAGTACACAGTTCCAAGAGACCCAGTACTTC
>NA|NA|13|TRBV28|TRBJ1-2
CALGQPPNYGYTF
TGTGCCTTAGGACAGCCTCCTAACTATGGCTACACCTTC